The source of this TCR beta chain is a study of cytomegalovirus exposure and HLA in healthy donors. General observations from the study: While the bulk of TCR sequences proved rare, some public TCRs turned up in many donors. The study flagged 150 to 200 TCR beta chains as cytomegalovirus-associated.

The CDR3 sequence is 14 residues long. Looked up from germline, CDR1 is MNHNS and CDR2 is SASEGT. Between the trimmed V and J ends, which lost 5 bases and 6 bases, there was a span of 13 bases. Method: immunoSEQ multiplex PCR; TCRdb's copy keeps in-frame clones and lacks some. The data contain around 300,000 clones, 88% of them singletons. With regard to this clone: The antigen is unknown.

The TCR was taken from a man aged 30-40 years in good health and CMV-seronegative. The J gene is TRBJ1-4, the V gene TRBV6-1; D is ambiguous. Sequenced: PBMCs. The CDR3 coding sequence is TGTGCCAGCAGTAAAAGTCATACAGATGAAAAACTGTTTTTT. This translates into CASSKSHTDEKLFF.